Each of the 2 T cell receptor beta chains below was sequenced from the same sample in a study of control samples from healthy donors and cancer patients. TCRdb keeps only in-frame clones here, not all; method: immunoSEQ multiplex PCR. Among 85,000 to 100,000 clones listed, 80% to 95% were seen once. The sequenced material came from blood. Receptor source: a man younger than 35 in good health.

The CDR3 coding sequence is TGCAGCGCACCAGGGTCCGGAAACACCATATATTTT. Translation: CSAPGSGNTIYF. This rearrangement joins TRBV29-1 to TRBJ1-3; perhaps TRBD1 as D (5 bases). The V end lost 7 bases, the J end lost 4 bases, and 11 bases lay between the germline ends. The CDR3 runs 12 residues. Germline V gene lookup returns CDR1 SQVTM and CDR2 ANQGSEA. The whole variable domain, filled in from reference TRBV29-1 and TRBJ1-3, reads SAVISQKPSRDICQRGTSLTIQCQVDSQVTMMFWYRQQPGQSLTLIATANQGSEATYESGFVIDKFPISRPNLTFSTLTVSNMSPEDSSIYLCSAPGSGNTIYFGEGSWLTVV.

The rearrangement links TRBV29-1 to TRBJ1-1, with D possibly being TRBD1 (5 bases). V was trimmed by 7 bases and J by 0 bases, leaving 15 bases between them. Germline V gene sequence: CDR1 SQVTM, CDR2 ANQGSEA. The CDR3 spans 14 residues. CDR3 sequence reads: CSARGTSMNTEAFF. DNA for the CDR3: TGCAGCGCCCGGGGGACTTCCATGAACACTGAAGCTTTCTTT.